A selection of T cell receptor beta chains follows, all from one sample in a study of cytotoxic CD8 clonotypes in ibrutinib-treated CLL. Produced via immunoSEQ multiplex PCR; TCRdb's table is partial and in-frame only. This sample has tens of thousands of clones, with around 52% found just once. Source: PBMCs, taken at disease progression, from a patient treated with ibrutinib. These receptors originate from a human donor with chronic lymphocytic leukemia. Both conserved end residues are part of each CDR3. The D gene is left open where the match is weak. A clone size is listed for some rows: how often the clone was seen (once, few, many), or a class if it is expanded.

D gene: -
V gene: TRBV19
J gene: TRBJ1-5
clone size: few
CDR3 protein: CASSIEGWGNQPQHF
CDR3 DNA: TGTGCCAGTAGTATCGAGGGGTGGGGCAATCAGCCCCAGCATTTT

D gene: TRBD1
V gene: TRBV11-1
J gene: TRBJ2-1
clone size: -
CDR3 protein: CASSLVLTGTGLFF
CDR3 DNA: TGTGCCAGCAGCTTAGTCTTGACCGGGACAGGGCTGTTCTTC

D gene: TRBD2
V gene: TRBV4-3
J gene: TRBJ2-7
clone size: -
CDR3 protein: CASSPGLAVYEQYF
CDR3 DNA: TGCGCCAGCAGCCCGGGACTAGCGGTCTACGAGCAGTACTTC

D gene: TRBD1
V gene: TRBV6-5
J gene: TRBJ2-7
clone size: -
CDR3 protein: CASSQDRGPTYEQYF
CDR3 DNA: TGTGCCAGCAGCCAAGACAGGGGACCAACCTACGAGCAGTACTTC

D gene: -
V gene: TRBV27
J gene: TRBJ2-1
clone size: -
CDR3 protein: CAVRAGNEQFF
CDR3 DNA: TGTGCTGTTCGAGCGGGCAATGAGCAGTTCTTC

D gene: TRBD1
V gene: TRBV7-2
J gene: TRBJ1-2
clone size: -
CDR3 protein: CASIMTGGSFYGYTF
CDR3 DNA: TGTGCCAGCATCATGACAGGGGGCAGTTTCTATGGCTACACCTTC

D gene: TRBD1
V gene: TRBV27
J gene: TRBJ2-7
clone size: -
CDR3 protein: CASRRYDRVYEQYF
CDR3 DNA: TGTGCCAGCAGACGATACGACAGGGTGTACGAGCAGTACTTC

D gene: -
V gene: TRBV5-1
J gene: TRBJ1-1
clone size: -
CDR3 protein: CASSLAERQGSTEAFF
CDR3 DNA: TGCGCCAGCAGCTTGGCCGAGAGGCAGGGATCCACTGAAGCTTTCTTT

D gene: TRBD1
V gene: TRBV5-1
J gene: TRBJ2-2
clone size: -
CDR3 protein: CASSLMAGGSTGELFF
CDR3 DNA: TGCGCCAGCAGCTTGATGGCAGGGGGTAGCACCGGGGAGCTGTTTTTT

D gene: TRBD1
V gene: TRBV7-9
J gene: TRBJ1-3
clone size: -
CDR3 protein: CASSPRGTSGNTIYF
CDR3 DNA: TGTGCCAGCAGCCCCAGGGGGACCTCTGGAAACACCATATATTTT

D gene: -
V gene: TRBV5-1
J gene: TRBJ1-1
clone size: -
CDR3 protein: CASSLGVLTEAFF
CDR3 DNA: TGCGCCAGCAGCTTGGGAGTACTCACTGAAGCTTTCTTT

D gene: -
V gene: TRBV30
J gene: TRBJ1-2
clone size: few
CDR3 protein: CAWSVSGGYTF
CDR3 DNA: TGTGCCTGGAGTGTAAGTGGGGGCTACACCTTC

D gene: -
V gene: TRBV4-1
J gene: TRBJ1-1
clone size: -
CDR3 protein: CASSPVPGEGTEAFF
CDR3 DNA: TGCGCCAGCAGCCCAGTTCCAGGGGAGGGCACTGAAGCTTTCTTT

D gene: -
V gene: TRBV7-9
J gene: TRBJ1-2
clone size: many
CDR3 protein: CASSSTVYYGYTF
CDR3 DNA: TGTGCCAGCAGCTCGACAGTGTACTATGGCTACACCTTC

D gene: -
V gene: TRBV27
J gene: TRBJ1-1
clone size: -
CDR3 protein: CASSSIDREAFF
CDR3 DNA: TGTGCCAGCAGTTCGATTGACAGGGAAGCTTTCTTT

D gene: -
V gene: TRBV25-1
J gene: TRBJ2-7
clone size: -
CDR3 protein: CASSGFLDQGTKQYF
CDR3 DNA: TGTGCCAGCAGTGGATTTCTAGACCAGGGCACTAAGCAGTACTTC

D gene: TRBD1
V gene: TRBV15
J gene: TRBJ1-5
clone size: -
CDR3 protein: CATSSDRASNQPQHF
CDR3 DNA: TGTGCCACCAGCTCGGACAGGGCGAGCAATCAGCCCCAGCATTTT

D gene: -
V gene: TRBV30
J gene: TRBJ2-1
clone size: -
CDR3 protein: CAWSLAYPPEQFF
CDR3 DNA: TGTGCCTGGAGTCTAGCGTACCCCCCTGAGCAGTTCTTC

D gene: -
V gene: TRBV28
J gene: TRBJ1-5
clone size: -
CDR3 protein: CASSLDSNQPQHF
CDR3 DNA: TGTGCCAGCAGTTTAGATAGCAATCAGCCCCAGCATTTT

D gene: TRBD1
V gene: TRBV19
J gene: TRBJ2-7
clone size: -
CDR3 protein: CASSLTGGSYEQYF
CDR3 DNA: TGTGCCAGTAGTCTAACAGGGGGCTCCTACGAGCAGTACTTC

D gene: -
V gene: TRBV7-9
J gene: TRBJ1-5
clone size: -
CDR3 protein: CASSPEGPLGQPQHF
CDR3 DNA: TGTGCCAGCAGCCCAGAAGGACCTCTCGGGCAGCCCCAGCATTTT

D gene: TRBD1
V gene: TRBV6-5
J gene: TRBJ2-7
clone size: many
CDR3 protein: CASSYVQGSYEQYF
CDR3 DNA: TGTGCCAGCAGTTACGTACAGGGGTCCTACGAGCAGTACTTC

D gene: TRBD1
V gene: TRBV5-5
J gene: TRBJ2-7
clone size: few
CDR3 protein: CASSQVPGTGAYEQYF
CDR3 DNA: TGTGCCAGCAGCCAAGTCCCCGGGACAGGGGCCTACGAGCAGTACTTC

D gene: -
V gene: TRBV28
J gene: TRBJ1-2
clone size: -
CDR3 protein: CAGGENYGYTF
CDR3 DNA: TGTGCTGGGGGGGAGAACTATGGCTACACCTTC

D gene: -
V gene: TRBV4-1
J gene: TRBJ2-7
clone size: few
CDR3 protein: CASSQVDRDPYEQYF
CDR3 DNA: TGCGCCAGCAGCCAAGTTGACCGTGACCCCTACGAGCAGTACTTC

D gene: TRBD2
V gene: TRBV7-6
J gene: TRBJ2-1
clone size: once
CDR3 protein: CASSKSKQPVTSGSNNEQFF
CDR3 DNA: TGTGCCAGCAGCAAAAGCAAGCAGCCGGTGACTAGCGGGAGTAATAATGAGCAGTTCTTC

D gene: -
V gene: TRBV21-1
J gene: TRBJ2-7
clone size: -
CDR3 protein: CASSPQPAQGSYEQYF
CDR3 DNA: TGTGCCAGCAGCCCGCAACCCGCACAGGGCTCCTACGAGCAGTACTTC

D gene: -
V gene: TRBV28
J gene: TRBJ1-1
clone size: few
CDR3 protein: CASSLDSTKIAFF
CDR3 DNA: TGTGCCAGCAGTTTAGATAGCACCAAAATAGCTTTCTTT

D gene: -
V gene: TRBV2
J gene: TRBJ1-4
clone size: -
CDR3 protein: CASTAGGGEKLFF
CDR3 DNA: TGTGCCAGCACCGCCGGGGGAGGCGAAAAACTGTTTTTT

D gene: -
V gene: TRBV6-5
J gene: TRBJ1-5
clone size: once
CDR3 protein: CASSYEGTQHF
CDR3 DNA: TGTGCCAGCAGTTACGAGGGGACCCAGCATTTT

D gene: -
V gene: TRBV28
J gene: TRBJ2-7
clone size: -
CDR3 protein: CASSLESGDSYEQYF
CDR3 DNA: TGTGCCAGCAGTTTAGAGTCCGGAGATTCCTACGAGCAGTACTTC

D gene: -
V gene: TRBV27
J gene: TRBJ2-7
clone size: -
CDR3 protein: CASSSRPVAATQPSSYEQYF
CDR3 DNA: TGTGCCAGCAGTTCCCGCCCGGTAGCTGCCACTCAACCGAGCTCCTACGAGCAGTACTTC

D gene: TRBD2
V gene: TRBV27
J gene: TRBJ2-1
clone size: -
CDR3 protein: CASSLWGGGINEQFF
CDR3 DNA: TGTGCCAGCAGTTTATGGGGGGGTGGGATCAATGAGCAGTTCTTC

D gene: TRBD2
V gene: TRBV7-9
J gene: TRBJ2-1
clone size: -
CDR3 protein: CASSLTSGIGNEQFF
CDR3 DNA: TGTGCCAGCAGCTTAACTAGCGGGATCGGCAATGAGCAGTTCTTC

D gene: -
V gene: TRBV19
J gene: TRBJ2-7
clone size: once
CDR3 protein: CASSTLTTSYEQYF
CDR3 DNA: TGTGCCAGTAGTACCTTGACTACCTCCTACGAGCAGTACTTC

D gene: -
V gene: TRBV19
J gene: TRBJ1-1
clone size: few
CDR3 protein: CASSISAGEAFF
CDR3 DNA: TGTGCCAGTAGTATTTCCGCTGGGGAAGCTTTCTTT

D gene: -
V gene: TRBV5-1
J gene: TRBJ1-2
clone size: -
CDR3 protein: CASSWDLARPNYGYTF
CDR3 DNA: TGCGCCAGCAGCTGGGACCTGGCCAGGCCTAACTATGGCTACACCTTC

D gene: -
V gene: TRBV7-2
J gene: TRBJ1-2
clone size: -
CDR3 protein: CASSFSWGHDYGYTF
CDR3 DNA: TGTGCCAGCAGCTTTTCGTGGGGACACGACTATGGCTACACCTTC

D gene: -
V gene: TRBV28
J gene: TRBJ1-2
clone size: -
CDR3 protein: CASTRRRVNYGYTF
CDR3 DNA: TGTGCCAGCACCCGTCGGAGGGTTAACTATGGCTACACCTTC

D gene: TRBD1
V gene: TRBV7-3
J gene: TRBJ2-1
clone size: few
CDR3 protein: CASSRDSQGEQFF
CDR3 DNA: TGTGCCAGCAGCCGGGACAGCCAGGGTGAGCAGTTCTTC

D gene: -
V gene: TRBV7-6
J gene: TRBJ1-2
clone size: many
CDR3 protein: CASSLAQQGYGYTF
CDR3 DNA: TGTGCCAGCAGCTTAGCGCAACAGGGTTATGGCTACACCTTC

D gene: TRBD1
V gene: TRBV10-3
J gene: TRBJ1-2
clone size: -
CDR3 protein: CAISDLRGGTGSYTF
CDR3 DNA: TGTGCCATCAGTGACTTACGAGGTGGGACAGGGAGCTACACCTTC

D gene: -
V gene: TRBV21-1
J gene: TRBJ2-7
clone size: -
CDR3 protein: CASSKAAGFGEQYF
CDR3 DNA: TGTGCCAGCAGCAAAGCGGCAGGGTTCGGCGAGCAGTACTTC

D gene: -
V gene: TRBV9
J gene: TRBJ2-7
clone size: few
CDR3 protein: CASSVDMGVYEQYF
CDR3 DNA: TGTGCCAGCAGCGTAGATATGGGAGTCTACGAGCAGTACTTC

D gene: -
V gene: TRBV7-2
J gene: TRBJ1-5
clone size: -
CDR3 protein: CASSLGRNQPQHF
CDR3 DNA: TGTGCCAGCAGCTTAGGTCGGAATCAGCCCCAGCATTTT

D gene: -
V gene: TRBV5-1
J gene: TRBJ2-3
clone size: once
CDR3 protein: CASSLVAGITDTQYF
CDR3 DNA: TGCGCCAGCAGCTTGGTGGCGGGGATCACAGATACGCAGTATTTT

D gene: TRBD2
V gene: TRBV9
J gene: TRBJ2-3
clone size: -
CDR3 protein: CASSGGTSGLTDTQYF
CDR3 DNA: TGTGCCAGCAGCGGCGGGACTAGCGGTCTCACAGATACGCAGTATTTT

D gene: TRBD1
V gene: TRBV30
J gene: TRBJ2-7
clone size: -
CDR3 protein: CAWSTPPTGRYEQYF
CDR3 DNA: TGTGCCTGGAGCACTCCCCCGACAGGGCGCTACGAGCAGTACTTC

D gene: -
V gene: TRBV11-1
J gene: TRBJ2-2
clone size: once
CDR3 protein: CASSSQWQAEYTGELFF
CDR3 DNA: TGTGCCAGCAGCTCCCAATGGCAGGCCGAATACACCGGGGAGCTGTTTTTT

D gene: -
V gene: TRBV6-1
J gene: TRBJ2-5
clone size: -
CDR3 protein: CASSELGKFGTQYF
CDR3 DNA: TGTGCCAGCAGTGAACTTGGAAAGTTCGGGACCCAGTACTTC

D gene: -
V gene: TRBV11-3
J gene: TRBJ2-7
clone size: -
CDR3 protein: CASSPSQYEQYF
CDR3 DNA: TGTGCCAGCAGCCCATCCCAGTACGAGCAGTACTTC

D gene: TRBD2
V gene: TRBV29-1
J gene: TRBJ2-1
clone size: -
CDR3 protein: CSVTAGVSYNEQFF
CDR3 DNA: TGCAGCGTTACCGCGGGGGTCTCCTACAATGAGCAGTTCTTC